The next 5 T cell receptor beta chains were all read from a single sample in a study of CD8 T cells in ankylosing spondylitis. Study findings and constraints: Apparently characteristic of ankylosing spondylitis blood was a TCR beta motif (about 8 highly homologous variants).

Their antigens are not known. TCRdb reanalysed the 5' RACE reads using MiXCR and keeps one entry per CDR3 protein. The profile covers around 440,000 distinct CDR3 sequences, with more than 15% appearing a single time and 1% taken by the ten largest. Sequencing used blood, either unsorted or a sorted T cell fraction (not recorded which). All receptors come from a male donor with ankylosing spondylitis.

This chain joins TRBV6-2 or TRBV6-3 and TRBJ1-1, with D unclear. CDR3 size: 14 residues. The ends were cut back, 6 bases at V and 0 bases at J, with 11 bases in the middle. CDR1 and CDR2 from the germline V gene are MNHEY and SVGEGT. Here the CDR3 reads CASRRVMVNTEAFF. CDR3 DNA: TGTGCCAGCAGACGGGTTATGGTGAACACTGAAGCTTTCTTT.

This clonotype was seen more than once but under ten times. The chain uses TRBV6-1 and TRBJ1-6; D is unresolved. This CDR3 region has 14 residues. The germline V gene has CDR1 MNHNS and CDR2 SASEGT. V was cut by 11 bases and J by 4 bases, with 15 bases left in between. CDR3 nucleotide sequence: TGTGCCGCACGCAGGTCCGGGTATAATTCACCCCTCCACTTT. It codes for CAARRSGYNSPLHF.

The sample holds a few counts of this clonotype. This rearrangement joins TRBV18 to TRBJ1-5; a weak D match, TRBD1 (5 bases). Trimming took 3 bases from V and 3 from J, leaving 9 bases between them. Per germline, CDR1 KGHSH and CDR2 LQKENI. The CDR3 covers 14 residues. The CDR3 nucleotides read TGTGCCAGCTCACCGACGGGGGTCAATCAGCCCCAGCATTTT. This codes for CASSPTGVNQPQHF.

This clonotype was detected only a few times. The V call is TRBV12-3 or TRBV12-4, the J call TRBJ1-1; D unclear. The CDR3 covers 13 residues. V was cut by 3 bases and J by 6 bases, with 11 bases left in between. CDR3 protein: CASSFGQSPEAFF. Here the CDR3 DNA reads TGTGCCAGCAGTTTCGGCCAATCCCCTGAAGCTTTCTTT.

This clonotype occurred a few times. The chain has TRBV14 and TRBJ1-6; D is unresolved. CDR3 length equals 14 residues. CDR1 SGHDN and CDR2 FVKESK come from the germline V gene. V was shortened by 1 base and J by 9 bases, with 10 bases between the two germline ends. Here the CDR3 DNA reads TGTGCCAGCAGCCAAGGAGGCAGAAGTTCACCCCTCCACTTT. It translates to CASSQGGRSSPLHF.